The following is a T cell receptor beta chain sequence with its context. Its antigen is currently not known. Qualities for individual bases were not recorded, and no much larger clone is one base off. Receptors were amplified or captured by the immunoSEQ multiplex PCR assay. For the multiplex PCR, a mixture combining 60 forward primers for TCR Vbeta segments and 13 reverse primers for TCR Jbeta segments was used. A multiplex PCR assay on genomic DNA amplified the CDR3 region of rearranged TCR beta genes. The Illumina HiSeq System was used to sequence the amplified TCR beta libraries as 87-base-pair reads. Turning to the authors' computational methods: In a later analysis, 77 million or so unique TCR beta chains were counted across the 650 to 700 repertoires, and some 10 million of these chains were shared by at least two donors. To remove PCR and sequencing errors, raw reads were error-corrected and collapsed into unique sequences using a nearest-neighbor algorithm that merged closely related sequences. Alignment of CDR3 sequences to IMGT reference sequences was used to assign V, D and J gene segments. For a sequence to be retained, at least a six-nucleotide match to both a V gene segment and a J gene segment was required. A rearrangement was called productive if the CDR3 had no stop codons and remained in frame with V and J, and every other rearrangement was called non-productive. CDR3 was defined by IMGT convention, running from the second conserved V-encoded cysteine to the conserved J-encoded phenylalanine. The earlier analysis of 500 to 650 of the donors excluded any sequence lacking an unambiguous match to a single V gene segment. In an earlier analysis of approximately 560 of the donors, a V segment was called functional when productive rearrangements were above 56.7%, and segregating when the standard deviation between donors exceeded 5%. To diagnose cytomegalovirus status from the catalog of TCR beta chain sequences, a statistical classification framework was built. V and J gene assignment, in a later analysis, came from comparing TCR nucleotide sequences with IMGT/GENE-DB human TR gene sequences. The TCRdist pipeline was used in a later analysis to assign CDR3 sequences and most-parsimonious VDJ recombination scenarios. In a later analysis, each TCR beta chain was defined by its CDR3 amino acid sequence together with its V-gene family, and reads lacking a unique V-gene family were excluded. In a later analysis, 500 to 700 highly shared, low-generation-probability nucleotide sequences were removed to address suspected cross-contamination and a sequencing artifact. For each public chain, a later analysis derived a clonal expansion index from normalized ranks of inferred template counts within each repertoire. In a later analysis, generation probabilities were computed with a VDJ recombination model fitted to out-of-frame rearrangements, and the resulting probabilities were checked against IGoR. A later analysis scored TCR-TCR, TCR-HLA and TCR-CMV co-occurrence with hypergeometric tests, applying a repertoire-size bias correction to TCR pairs. False discovery rates were estimated in a later analysis by permuting HLA or CMV assignments 20 times. In a later analysis, co-occurring TCRs were grouped using DBSCAN, with TCRdist sequence similarity added in when clustering inside HLA-allele-positive subsets. For co-occurrence clustering, repertoires with fewer than 30,000 or more than 120,000 public chains were excluded, along with five or six repertoires with anomalous nucleotide sharing. Imported from immuneACCESS, the table was reduced by TCRdb to in-frame sequences with V and J called. These copies leave out some clones; in studies compared against another copy, an unresolved V gene accounts for under half, and the cause of the remainder is not known. V and J calls and clone size are as listed in that table; D and trimming were resolved from the DNA. The sample table holds approximately 190,000 clones, of which 84% were seen once. Roughly 2.8% of the sample lies in the top ten.

V and J lose 7 bases and 2 bases, and a span of 22 bases separates them. CDR1 and CDR2 are read off the germline V gene as SNHLY and FYNNEI. Its CDR3 holds 17 amino acids, cysteine through phenylalanine. The retained sequence is limited to the CDR3, 51 bases, with the frame set at the first base. This sample was included in a study of cytomegalovirus exposure and HLA in healthy donors (TCRdb year 2017). With regard to the full study: According to an earlier analysis of several hundred of the donors, about 179 million T cells yielded 90 million to 130 million unique TCR beta sequences and approximately 300 Gb of sequence data. An early release covering roughly 640 HLA-typed donors comprised 250 to 350 gigabases of sequencing data and 65 million to 100 million unique TCR sequences. The genetic ancestry cluster associated with self-reported Caucasian donors included around four fifths of the roughly 390 genotyped donors. The aim of the study was to test whether cataloging public T cell receptors could identify signatures of past pathogen exposure. The study profiled the T cell repertoires of hundreds of subjects by immunosequencing and related them to cytomegalovirus serostatus. Besides the first cohort of hundreds of subjects, a separate validation cohort made up of 120 or so different subjects was used. The study combined high-throughput TCR immunosequencing, statistical association of individual TCRs with disease status, and machine learning to predict cytomegalovirus infection status. A later analysis re-analyzed previously published TCR beta repertoires from roughly 600 donors and added high-resolution HLA genotyping to study TCR occurrence patterns. Rather than drawing on any new phenotypic data, the later analysis identified candidate immune exposures from TCR beta sequences and the way those sequences occurred across donors. An earlier analysis of roughly 580 of the donors used high-throughput TCR beta sequencing to judge whether each TCR beta V gene segment behaved as functional or pseudogenic. Donor age, sex, ethnicity and CMV serostatus were compiled alongside the repertoire data. A later genetic analysis used genome-wide SNP genotypes for 398 of the 666 donors, treating that subset as a discovery cohort. Every repertoire in the discovery cohort had been generated on one and the same sequencing platform. Class I and class II HLA loci were covered by the typing at four-digit resolution. The number of typed donors differed by locus: roughly 620-640 for A, B, C, DRB1 and DQB1; some 500 for DQA1; fewer than 610 for DPA1; and 400 to 480 for DPB1. Five DR-DQ haplotypes were treated as single units for association and clustering because of strong linkage in the cohort. Among roughly 370 genotyped donors of the cohort, an average of 235,054 unique TCR beta nucleotide sequences were sequenced per donor, approximately 20% of them non-productive. Broad study findings and their caveats: Correlated functional status among segregating V segments might be attributable to linkage disequilibrium, but an unknown experimental factor could not be ruled out. According to a later analysis, TCR association rates differed among HLA loci, with DRB1 alleles showing the most associated TCRs and HLA-C alleles showing the fewest. Because some donors lacked HLA typing at each locus, the association tests relied only on the typed subset. Compared with the approximately 670-donor mean, donors in an Asian-associated ancestry cluster had fewer N-insertions in productive TCRs, according to a later genetic analysis. Because counts were too low, about 17 rarely observed V segments, including chromosome 9 orphons, were excluded from the earlier analysis of some 540 of the donors. Only TCR beta chains were sequenced in this cohort, and the absence of alpha or paired-chain data limited detectable features. In a later analysis, HLA-associated TCR beta chains were found to be more clonally expanded and to have lower generation probabilities than equally common non-associated chains. The classifier was reported to diagnose cytomegalovirus status with high specificity and sensitivity in both the original and validation cohorts. A cluster of highly shared sequence variants was judged likely to be a technical artifact of the sequencing pipeline. A further reported finding was that TCR beta sequences accurately predicted the HLA-A and HLA-B alleles for most subjects in the first cohort. In a later analysis, most CMV-associated TCR beta chains were found to appear HLA-restricted, with HLA associations seemingly driven largely by CMV exposure. Most TCR sequences were seen in very few donors, while some public TCRs were found in many individuals. In an earlier analysis of 587 of the donors, most TCR beta V segments were observed in productive rearrangements about 90% or about 30% of the time, broadly matching IMGT annotations. The presence/absence analyses assumed that sequencing depth was roughly uniform across donors, and that assumption may not be true. Three of the identified cytomegalovirus-associated TCR beta chains were confirmed in vitro to be specific for cytomegalovirus antigens. The study listed 150 to 200 TCR beta chains as associated with cytomegalovirus. The authors suggested that the approach could potentially be generalized to other disease states and immunological phenotypes. Several of the top co-occurrence clusters appeared to be linked to parvovirus B19, influenza, CMV and Epstein-Barr virus, according to a later analysis. A later genetic analysis associated a missense DCLRE1C variant with V-gene and J-gene trimming of TCR beta chains, and an independent cohort replicated the association. Some IMGT-functional V segments, including TRBV6-2 and TRBV6-3, could not be told apart with the 87-base-pair reads, so those segments were excluded. When HLA alleles, especially DR and DQ, strongly co-occurred, TCR associations were difficult to assign to individual alleles. At a false discovery rate of 0.05, a later analysis linked 16,951 TCR beta sequences to specific HLA alleles. Immune exposure information for the cohort was limited to CMV serostatus.

In total, roughly 670 healthy bone marrow donors made up the cohort. Cohort members were all nominally healthy when sampled, although unrecorded immune exposures were likely present. The donor tested CMV seropositive, placing the donor among the roughly 300 seropositive members of the cohort. Every donor gave a peripheral blood sample, and the peripheral blood mononuclear cells from that sample were used for TCR beta sequencing. Genomic DNA was extracted from the blood cell samples with the Qiagen DNeasy Blood Extraction Kit. Rearrangement joined TRBV2 to TRBJ2-3, with a tentative D gene TRBD1 over 6 matching bases. What was sequenced was PBMCs. The TCR comes from a woman aged 50 to 60 in good health and CMV-seropositive. Here the CDR3 is given as CASTQGITIRSTDTQYF. The sequenced DNA is TGTGCCAGCACCCAGGGGATCACTATTAGATCCACAGATACGCAGTATTTT.